This T cell receptor beta chain was recorded in a study of CD4 T cells in relation to SARS-CoV-2 and coronaviruses (dated by TCRdb to 2020 to 2022). With regard to the full study: In the ViraFEST assay, PBMCs were cultured with antigen for approximately 11 days, after which TCR beta CDR3s were sequenced to identify antigen-specific clonal expansions. Across all 12 patients in the full convalescent cohort, ages ranged from roughly 21 to 75 years, with a median of 38. Of the approximately 12 convalescent patients, 8 were male and 4 were female, and two of the subjects were Hispanic. HLA restriction was mapped for shared crossreactive spike epitopes using patient-derived lymphoblastoid cell lines. At the level of individual TCR clonotypes, the study measured memory CD4+ T cell crossreactivity between SARS-CoV-2 spike protein and common cold coronavirus spike proteins. Samples from a few pre-COVID donors and the naive versus memory experiments were sequenced with the Adaptive Biotechnologies TCR-sequencing kit; other data were Illumina-based. For other donors in the study, expansion assays were sequenced with a different, Illumina-based TCR-beta assay. Results and caveats for the whole study, not just this receptor: Sequencing naive versus memory cells indicated that the assay picks up memory recall responses, not primary responses primed during culture. Significantly weaker SARS-CoV-2-driven expansion was shown by crossreactive clones than by monoreactive clones, consistent with antigenic imprinting. In about 71% of donors, memory CD4+ clonotypes turned up that crossrecognized SARS-CoV-2 and at least one common cold coronavirus spike. The study was constrained by small numbers of patients and of tested TCRs. Pre-pandemic and post-infection samples were not both contributed by any donor, so tracing of the source of pre-existing responses was limited. Crossreactivity analysis centred on spike protein, so crossreactivity against other viral proteins was not assessed.

CEF-cultured naive and memory CD4+ T cell DNA received survey-level immunoSEQ TCR-beta sequencing. In the authors' own workflow: During preprocessing, nonproductive sequences were removed, along with CDR3s that did not begin with C, did not end with F or W, or were shorter than 7 amino acids. Antigen-specific clonotypes were called with the MANAFEST web app on the basis of expansion relative to the reference and to other culture wells. To be counted as positive, a clone had to show significant expansion compared with the reference culture, at an FDR below 0.05, in 2 of 3 replicate wells. To be called positive, a clone also had to show significant expansion compared with every other tandem well and an odds ratio greater than 5. Cultured and uncultured naive and memory CD4+ repertoires were searched for previously identified spike- and CEF-reactive CDR3s. After three terminal residues were trimmed from each end, CDR3 homology was quantified as pairwise Levenshtein distance using the stringdist R package. Imported from immuneACCESS, the table was reduced by TCRdb to in-frame sequences with V and J called. These copies leave out some clones; in studies compared against another copy, an unresolved V gene accounts for under half, and the cause of the remainder is not known. The V and J calls and clone size are taken from that table; D and trimming were inferred from the DNA. This sample is represented by around 40,000 clones; over 75% of them were singletons. Of the sample, around 1.3% is held by the ten largest clones.

As for this clone: What antigen it recognizes has not been identified. Per-base quality was not reported, and no clone a single base away is much larger than it.

The germline V gene yields LGHNA for CDR1 and YNFKEQ for CDR2. The CDR3, cysteine through phenylalanine, is 16 amino acids long. Left in the record is the CDR3 DNA by itself, 48 bases read in frame from the first base. The V end loses 0 bases and the J end loses 1 base, and a stretch of 10 bases separates them. To separate naive from memory CD4+ T cells, cryopreserved PBMCs first underwent CD4 enrichment and then EasySep naive CD4+ T cell enrichment. Sorted naive or memory CD4+ T cells (about 100,000) were grown at a 1:1 ratio with T cell-depleted PBMCs and CEF peptides for 10 days. In general, every peptide culture condition was set up in three replicate wells. PBMCs were isolated from leukapheresis product or whole blood by Ficoll-Paque PLUS gradient centrifugation. The PBMCs went either fresh into the expansion assay or into cryopreservation at -140 degrees C. The QIAamp Micro DNA Kit was used to extract genomic DNA from the CD4+ T cells.

Source material: naive CD4+ T cells from PBMCs, cultured in vitro. Sample cell subset or site, as interpreted from the label and publication: naive CD4+ T cells isolated by negative enrichment. This TCR was recovered from an adult with COVID-19. The V and J genes are TRBV4-2 and TRBJ2-1, with the D segment identity uncertain. The base sequence is TGTGCCAGCAGCCAAGATGCCGGGCTGTCCTACAATGAGCAGTTCTTC. It encodes CASSQDAGLSYNEQFF.